The sequence of this T cell receptor (beta chain) was determined in a study of cytomegalovirus exposure and HLA in healthy donors. The PCR made use of 60 Vbeta and 13 Jbeta primers. Measured with immunoSEQ multiplex PCR; TCRdb has only the in-frame clones, and not every one. The sample has over 150,000 clones, 84% seen once. The germline CDR1 and CDR2 sequences are SNHLY and FYNNEI. The CDR3 sequence is 19 residues long. After removal of 5 bases from V and 4 bases from J, the junction contained 18 bases not matched to a gene. This clone was seen more than once but under ten times. The sequenced material came from PBMCs. V is TRBV2 and J is TRBJ1-3; 9 bases are shared with TRBD1. The receptor comes from a man aged 18-30 years in good health and CMV-seronegative. The CDR3 DNA reads TGTGCCAGCAGTCCATCCGGGACAGGGATACAAAACCCCGGAAACACCATATATTTT. Translated, it gives CASSPSGTGIQNPGNTIYF.